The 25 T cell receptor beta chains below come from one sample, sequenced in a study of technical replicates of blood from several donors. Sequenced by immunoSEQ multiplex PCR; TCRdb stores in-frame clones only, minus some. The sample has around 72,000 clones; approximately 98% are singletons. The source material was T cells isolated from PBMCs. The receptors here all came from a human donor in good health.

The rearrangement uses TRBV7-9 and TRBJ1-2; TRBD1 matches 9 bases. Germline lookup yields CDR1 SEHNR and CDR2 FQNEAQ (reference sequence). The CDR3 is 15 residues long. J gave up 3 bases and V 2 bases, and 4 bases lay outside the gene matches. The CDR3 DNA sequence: TGTGCCAGCAGCTTACCGGACAGGGGAGACTATGGCTACACCTTC. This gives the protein CASSLPDRGDYGYTF.

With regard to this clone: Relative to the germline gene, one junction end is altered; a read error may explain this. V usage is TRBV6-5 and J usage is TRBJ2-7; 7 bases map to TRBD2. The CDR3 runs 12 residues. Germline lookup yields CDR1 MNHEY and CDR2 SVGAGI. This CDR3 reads CASSYGEGGWAF. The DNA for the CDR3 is TGTGCCAGCAGTTACGGGGAGGGAGGATGGGCCTTC.

The CDR3 loop is CASSYGGVIWYEQYF. The CDR3 DNA follows: TGTGCCAGCAGTTACGGAGGGGTTATATGGTACGAGCAGTACTTC. The chain joins TRBV6-5 to TRBJ2-7, with D perhaps TRBD2 (6 bases). The CDR3 consists of 15 residues. The ends were cut back, 2 bases at V and 4 bases at J, with 15 bases in the middle. The germline V gene encodes CDR1 MNHEY and CDR2 SVGAGI.

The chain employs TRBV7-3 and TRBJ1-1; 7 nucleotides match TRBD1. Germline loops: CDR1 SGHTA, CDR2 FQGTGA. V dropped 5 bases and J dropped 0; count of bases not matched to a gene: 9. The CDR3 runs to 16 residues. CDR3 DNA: TGTGCCAGCAGCCACACAGGGGACCATATGAACACTGAAGCTTTCTTT. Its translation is CASSHTGDHMNTEAFF.

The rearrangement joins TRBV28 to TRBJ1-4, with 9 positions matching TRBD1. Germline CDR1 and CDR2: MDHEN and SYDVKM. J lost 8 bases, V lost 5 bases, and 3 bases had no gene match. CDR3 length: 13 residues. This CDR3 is CASSIQGAEKLFF. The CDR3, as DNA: TGTGCCAGCAGTATACAGGGGGCGGAAAAACTGTTTTTT.

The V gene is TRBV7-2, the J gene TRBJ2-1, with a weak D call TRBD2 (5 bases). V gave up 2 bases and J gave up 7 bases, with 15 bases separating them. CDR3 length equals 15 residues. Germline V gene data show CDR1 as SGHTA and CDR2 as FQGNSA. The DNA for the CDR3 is TGTGCCAGCAGCTTAAGTGCCGCTGGCGGGAATGAGCAGTTCTTC. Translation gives CASSLSAAGGNEQFF.

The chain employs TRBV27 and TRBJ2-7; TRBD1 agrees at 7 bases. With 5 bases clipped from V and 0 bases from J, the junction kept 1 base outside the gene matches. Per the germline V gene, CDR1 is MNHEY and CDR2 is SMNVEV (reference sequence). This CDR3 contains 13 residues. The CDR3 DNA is TGTGCCAGCAGTGCAGGGGGCTCCTACGAGCAGTACTTC. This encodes CASSAGGSYEQYF.

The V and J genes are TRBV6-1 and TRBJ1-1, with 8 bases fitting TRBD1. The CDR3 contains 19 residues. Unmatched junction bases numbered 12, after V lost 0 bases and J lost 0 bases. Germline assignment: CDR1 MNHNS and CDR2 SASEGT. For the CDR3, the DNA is TGTGCCAGCAGTGAAGCGGTCCTGGACAGGGTTTTCATGAACACTGAAGCTTTCTTT. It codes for CASSEAVLDRVFMNTEAFF.

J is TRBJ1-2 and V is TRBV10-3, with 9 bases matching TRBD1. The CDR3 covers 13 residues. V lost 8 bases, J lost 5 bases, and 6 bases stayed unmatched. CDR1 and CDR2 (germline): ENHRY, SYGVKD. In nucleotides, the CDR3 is TGTGCCATCTTCCATGGACAGGGGTATGGCTACACCTTC. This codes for CAIFHGQGYGYTF.

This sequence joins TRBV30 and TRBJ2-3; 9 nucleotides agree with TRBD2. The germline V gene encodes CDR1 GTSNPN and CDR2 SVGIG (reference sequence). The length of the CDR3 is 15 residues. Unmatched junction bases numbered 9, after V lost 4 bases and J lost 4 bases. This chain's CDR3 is CAWTGGGRAADTQYF. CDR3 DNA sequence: TGTGCCTGGACGGGGGGCGGGAGGGCCGCAGATACGCAGTATTTT.

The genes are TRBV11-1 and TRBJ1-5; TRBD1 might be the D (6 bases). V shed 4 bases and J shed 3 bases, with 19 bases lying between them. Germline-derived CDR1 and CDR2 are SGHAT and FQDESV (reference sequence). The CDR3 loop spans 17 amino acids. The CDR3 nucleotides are TGTGCCAGCAGCTCTGGGACAACCTGGGGCACCAATCAGCCCCAGCATTTT. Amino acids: CASSSGTTWGTNQPQHF.

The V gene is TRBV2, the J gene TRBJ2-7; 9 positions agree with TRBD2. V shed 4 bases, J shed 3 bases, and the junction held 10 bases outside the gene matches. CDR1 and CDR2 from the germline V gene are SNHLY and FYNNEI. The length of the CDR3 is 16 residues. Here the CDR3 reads CASSALWLAGNYEQYF. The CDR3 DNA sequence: TGTGCCAGCAGTGCTTTATGGCTAGCGGGAAACTACGAGCAGTACTTC.

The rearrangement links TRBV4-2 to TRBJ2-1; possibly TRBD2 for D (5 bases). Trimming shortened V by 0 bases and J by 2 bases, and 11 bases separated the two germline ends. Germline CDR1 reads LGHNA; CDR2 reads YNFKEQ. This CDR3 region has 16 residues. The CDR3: CASSQEGRAAYNEQFF. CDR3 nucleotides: TGTGCCAGCAGCCAAGAGGGAAGAGCGGCCTACAATGAGCAGTTCTTC.

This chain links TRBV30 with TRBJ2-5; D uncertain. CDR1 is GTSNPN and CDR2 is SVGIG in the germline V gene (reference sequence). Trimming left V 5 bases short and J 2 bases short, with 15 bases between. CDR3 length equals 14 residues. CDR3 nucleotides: TGTGCCTGGTCTGGGCTTGAGTCTCAAGAGACCCAGTACTTC. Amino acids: CAWSGLESQETQYF.

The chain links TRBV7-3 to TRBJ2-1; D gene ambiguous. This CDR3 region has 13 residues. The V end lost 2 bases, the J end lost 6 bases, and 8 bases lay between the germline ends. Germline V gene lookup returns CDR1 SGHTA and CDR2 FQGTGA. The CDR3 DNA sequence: TGTGCCAGCAGCTTACTTGGAGCCAATGAGCAGTTCTTC. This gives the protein CASSLLGANEQFF.

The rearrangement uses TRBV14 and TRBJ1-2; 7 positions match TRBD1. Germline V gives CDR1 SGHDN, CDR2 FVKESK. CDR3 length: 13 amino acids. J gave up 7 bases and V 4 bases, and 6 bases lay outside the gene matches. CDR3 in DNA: TGTGCCAGCAGCCCCGGGACAGTACTTGGCTACACCTTC. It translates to CASSPGTVLGYTF.

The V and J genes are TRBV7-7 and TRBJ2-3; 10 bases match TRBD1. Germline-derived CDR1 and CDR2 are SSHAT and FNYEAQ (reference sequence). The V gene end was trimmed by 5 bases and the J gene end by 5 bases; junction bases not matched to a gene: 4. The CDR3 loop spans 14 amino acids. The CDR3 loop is CASSTGQGKDTQYF. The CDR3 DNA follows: TGTGCCAGCAGCACGGGACAGGGGAAAGATACGCAGTATTTT.

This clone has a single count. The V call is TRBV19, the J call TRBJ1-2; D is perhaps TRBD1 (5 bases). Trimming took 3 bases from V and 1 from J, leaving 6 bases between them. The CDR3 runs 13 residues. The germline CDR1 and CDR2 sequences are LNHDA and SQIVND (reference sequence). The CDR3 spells CASSIQGNYGYTF. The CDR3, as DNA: TGTGCCAGTAGTATCCAGGGTAACTATGGCTACACCTTC.

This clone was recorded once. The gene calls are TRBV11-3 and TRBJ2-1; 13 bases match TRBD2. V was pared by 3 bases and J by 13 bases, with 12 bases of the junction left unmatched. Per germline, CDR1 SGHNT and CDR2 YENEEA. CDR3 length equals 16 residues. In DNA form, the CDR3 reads TGTGCCAGCAGCTTGTTCAAAGGACTAGCGGGAGTTCGTCAGTTCTTC. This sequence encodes CASSLFKGLAGVRQFF.

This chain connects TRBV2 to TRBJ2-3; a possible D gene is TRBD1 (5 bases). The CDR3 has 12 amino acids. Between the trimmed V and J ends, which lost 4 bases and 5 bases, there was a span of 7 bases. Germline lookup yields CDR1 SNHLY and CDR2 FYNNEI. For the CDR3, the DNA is TGTGCCAGCAGTGTAGGGGTAGATACGCAGTATTTT. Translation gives CASSVGVDTQYF.

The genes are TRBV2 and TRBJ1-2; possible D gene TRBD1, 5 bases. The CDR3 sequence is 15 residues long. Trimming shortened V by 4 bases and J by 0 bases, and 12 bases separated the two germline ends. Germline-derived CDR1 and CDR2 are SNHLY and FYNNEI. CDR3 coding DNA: TGTGCCAGCAGTGGTTCCGGGGGAACTAACTATGGCTACACCTTC. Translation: CASSGSGGTNYGYTF. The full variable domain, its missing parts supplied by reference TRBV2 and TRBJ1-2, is EPEVTQTPSHQVTQMGQEVILRCVPISNHLYFYWYRQILGQKVEFLVSFYNNEISEKSEIFDDQFSVERPDGSNFTLKIRSTKLEDSAMYFCASSGSGGTNYGYTFGSGTRLTVV.

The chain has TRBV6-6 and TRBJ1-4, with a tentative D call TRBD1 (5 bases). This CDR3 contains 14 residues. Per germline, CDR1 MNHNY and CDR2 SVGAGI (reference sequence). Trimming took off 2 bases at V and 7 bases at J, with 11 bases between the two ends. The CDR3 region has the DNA TGTGCCAGCAGTTACACGGGGGACGGTGAAAAACTGTTTTTT. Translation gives CASSYTGDGEKLFF.

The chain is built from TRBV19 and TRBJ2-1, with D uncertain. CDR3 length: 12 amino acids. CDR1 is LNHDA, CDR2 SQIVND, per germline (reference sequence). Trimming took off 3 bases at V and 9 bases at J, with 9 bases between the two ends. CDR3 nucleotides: TGTGCCAGTAGTATCGACCGGGTTGAGCAGTTCTTC. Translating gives CASSIDRVEQFF. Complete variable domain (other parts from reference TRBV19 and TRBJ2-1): DGGITQSPKYLFRKEGQNVTLSCEQNLNHDAMYWYRQDPGQGLRLIYYSQIVNDFQKGDIAEGYSVSREKKESFPLTVTSAQKNPTAFYLCASSIDRVEQFFGPGTRLTVL.

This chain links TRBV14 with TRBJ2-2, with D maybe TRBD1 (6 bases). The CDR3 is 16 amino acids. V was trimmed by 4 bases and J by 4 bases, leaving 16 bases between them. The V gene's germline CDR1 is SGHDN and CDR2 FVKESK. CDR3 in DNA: TGTGCCAGCAGCCCCAGGGGCGGACAAATCACCGGGGAGCTGTTTTTT. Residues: CASSPRGGQITGELFF.

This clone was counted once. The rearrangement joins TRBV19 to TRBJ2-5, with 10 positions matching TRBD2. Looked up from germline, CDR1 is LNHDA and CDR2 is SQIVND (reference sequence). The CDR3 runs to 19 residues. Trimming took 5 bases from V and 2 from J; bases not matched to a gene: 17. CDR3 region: CASSDSSGRPNLRQETQYF. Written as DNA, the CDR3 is TGTGCCAGTAGTGACTCTAGCGGGAGACCAAACCTTAGACAAGAGACCCAGTACTTC.